This TCR beta chain was captured by sequencing in a study of cytomegalovirus exposure and HLA in healthy donors. Study-wide results and limits: Reports indicate that TCR beta sequences accurately predicted the HLA-A and HLA-B alleles of most subjects.

The V end lost 1 base, the J end lost 3 bases, and 3 bases lay between the germline ends. CDR3 length: 12 residues. Germline V gene lookup returns CDR1 SGHDN and CDR2 FVKESK. To note about this clone: Its specificity is not known.

13 Jbeta primers and 60 Vbeta primers were used for the PCR. The protocol was immunoSEQ multiplex PCR, while the TCRdb copy is restricted to in-frame clones and leaves out a portion. This table holds 110,000 or so clones, over 75% found once. This receptor was identified in a woman younger than 30 in good health and CMV-seronegative. The chain couples TRBV14 to TRBJ1-1, with D unclear. Sequencing was performed on PBMCs. Written as DNA, the CDR3 is TGTGCCAGCAGCCAAGCATACACTGAAGCTTTCTTT. Translated: CASSQAYTEAFF.